This is a list of T cell receptor beta chains from one sample in a study of PD-L1 blockade in urothelial cancer. Assay used: immunoSEQ multiplex PCR; TCRdb lists only in-frame clones, some missing. The sample consists of approximately 80,000 clones, around 76% of them appearing once. This specimen consisted of PBMCs, obtained around atezolizumab (anti-PD-L1) treatment. The receptors here all came from a man aged 65 to 79 with urothelial cancer. CDR3s leave out the opening cysteine and the closing phenylalanine or tryptophan. Fields, in order: CDR3 protein, J gene, V gene.

CDR3 protein: ASSPGKGYEQY; J gene: TRBJ2-7; V gene: TRBV11-3
CDR3 protein: ASSLSTGGYEQF; J gene: TRBJ2-1; V gene: TRBV7-8
CDR3 protein: AWKETGRRTEAF; J gene: TRBJ1-1; V gene: TRBV30
CDR3 protein: ASSILRDNFFTEAF; J gene: TRBJ1-1; V gene: TRBV7-6
CDR3 protein: ASSMTDTGELF; J gene: TRBJ2-2; V gene: TRBV7-7
CDR3 protein: ASSPKGTGGPYNEQF; J gene: TRBJ2-1; V gene: TRBV9
CDR3 protein: ASSLTSGGKGELF; J gene: TRBJ2-2; V gene: TRBV7-2
CDR3 protein: ASSLATGVETQY; J gene: TRBJ2-5; V gene: TRBV7-2
CDR3 protein: ASSPLGQNEQY; J gene: TRBJ2-7; V gene: TRBV18
CDR3 protein: ASSISGYGYT; J gene: TRBJ1-2; V gene: TRBV19
CDR3 protein: ASSFLSTGGGEQY; J gene: TRBJ2-7; V gene: TRBV28
CDR3 protein: ASVPGGYTEAF; J gene: TRBJ1-1; V gene: TRBV6-5
CDR3 protein: ASSGTGQPSGNTIY; J gene: TRBJ1-3; V gene: TRBV9
CDR3 protein: ASSPRLAYQETQY; J gene: TRBJ2-5; V gene: TRBV2
CDR3 protein: ASSLWKTSGGANEQF; J gene: TRBJ2-1; V gene: TRBV27
CDR3 protein: ACAPRGHAYEQY; J gene: TRBJ2-7; V gene: TRBV27
CDR3 protein: ASSLGTGPSYEQY; J gene: TRBJ2-7; V gene: TRBV11-2
CDR3 protein: ASSPGSQETQY; J gene: TRBJ2-5; V gene: TRBV11-2
CDR3 protein: ASTWTGAYEQY; J gene: TRBJ2-7; V gene: TRBV7-9
CDR3 protein: ASGQAQGYT; J gene: TRBJ1-2; V gene: TRBV30
CDR3 protein: ASSDSSGGTDTQY; J gene: TRBJ2-3; V gene: TRBV6-4
CDR3 protein: ASSPPSRAHNEQF; J gene: TRBJ2-1; V gene: TRBV18